Listed here is a single TCR beta chain. The sample comes from a study of radiotherapy plus CTLA-4 blockade in lung cancer. Measured with immunoSEQ multiplex PCR; TCRdb has only the in-frame clones, and not every one. The sample carries about 49,000 clones, around 73% recorded once. CDR1 is SGHKS, CDR2 YYEKEE, per germline (reference sequence). With 1 base removed from V and 6 bases from J, the gap between germline ends came to 14 bases. The CDR3 loop spans 14 amino acids. The chain joins TRBV5-5 to TRBJ2-7, with D possibly being TRBD1 (6 bases). The source material was peripheral blood, sampled from a patient treated with radiotherapy plus ipilimumab. The clonotype comes from a human donor with non-small cell lung cancer who had a complete response to radiotherapy plus ipilimumab. The CDR3 reads CASSLRGGSVEQYF. The CDR3 DNA reads TGTGCCAGCAGCTTGCGAGGGGGTTCGGTCGAGCAGTACTTC.